A selection of T cell receptor beta chains follows, all from one sample in a study of blood T cell repertoires in COVID-19. The repertoire was sequenced with immunoSEQ multiplex PCR; TCRdb's copy has only in-frame clones and lacks some. Here the sample spans fewer than 110,000 clones, 80% being singletons. The sample was peripheral blood. These receptors all come from a man aged 65-85 years with acute or convalescent COVID-19. Both conserved end residues are part of each CDR3. The D gene is left open where the match is weak. Only part of the rows carry a size: once, few, many, or a class if the clone is expanded.

CDR3 DNA: TGTGCCAGCAGTACGGGGGACGCTAGCTCCTACAATGAGCAGTTCTTC
CDR3 protein: CASSTGDASSYNEQFF
J gene: TRBJ2-1
D gene: .
V gene: TRBV6-2/TRBV6-3
clone size: .

CDR3 DNA: TGCGCCAGCAGCTTGGCCGGTAGGGACTTTTACAATGAGCAGTTCTTC
CDR3 protein: CASSLAGRDFYNEQFF
J gene: TRBJ2-1
D gene: .
V gene: TRBV5-1
clone size: .

CDR3 DNA: TGTGCCAGCAGCTCAGGGATTGTGGAGACCCAGTACTTC
CDR3 protein: CASSSGIVETQYF
J gene: TRBJ2-5
D gene: .
V gene: TRBV6-2/TRBV6-3
clone size: .

CDR3 DNA: TGTGCCAGCAGCCCAGAGCAGTTCTTC
CDR3 protein: CASSPEQFF
J gene: TRBJ2-1
D gene: .
V gene: TRBV7-2
clone size: .

CDR3 DNA: TGTGCCAGCAGCTTCGACGAGACAGGGTGGCAGGGTTATGGCTACACCTTC
CDR3 protein: CASSFDETGWQGYGYTF
J gene: TRBJ1-2
D gene: TRBD1
V gene: TRBV7-9
clone size: .

CDR3 DNA: TGCGCCAGCAGTTCCTCCGGGACAGGGGGCTTGTCACCCCTCCACTTT
CDR3 protein: CASSSSGTGGLSPLHF
J gene: TRBJ1-6
D gene: TRBD1
V gene: TRBV10-1
clone size: once

CDR3 DNA: TGTGCCAGCAGCCCCGGTACGCAGTATTTT
CDR3 protein: CASSPGTQYF
J gene: TRBJ2-3
D gene: .
V gene: TRBV7-9
clone size: many

CDR3 DNA: TGTGCCAGCTCACCTTTGGCACAGAACACTGAAGCTTTCTTT
CDR3 protein: CASSPLAQNTEAFF
J gene: TRBJ1-1
D gene: .
V gene: TRBV18
clone size: .

CDR3 DNA: TGTGCCAGCAGTTCTACTAGCCGCGGGGGGGCCTCCCCCACAGATACGCAGTATTTT
CDR3 protein: CASSSTSRGGASPTDTQYF
J gene: TRBJ2-3
D gene: TRBD2
V gene: TRBV6-2/TRBV6-3
clone size: .

CDR3 DNA: TGTGCCAGCTTGTGGGGAGGGGTCGCCGGGGAGCTGTTTTTT
CDR3 protein: CASLWGGVAGELFF
J gene: TRBJ2-2
D gene: TRBD2
V gene: TRBV6-5
clone size: .

CDR3 DNA: TGCAGCGTTAGACTAGCGGGGGGGCCTGAGCAGTTCTTC
CDR3 protein: CSVRLAGGPEQFF
J gene: TRBJ2-1
D gene: TRBD2
V gene: TRBV29-1
clone size: .

CDR3 DNA: TGCAGCGTTGAAGGGACTAGCGGAAACACAGATACGCAGTATTTT
CDR3 protein: CSVEGTSGNTDTQYF
J gene: TRBJ2-3
D gene: TRBD2
V gene: TRBV29-1
clone size: .

CDR3 DNA: TGTGCCAGCGGCTTCGGGGCGGGGAGCAATCAGCCCCAGCATTTT
CDR3 protein: CASGFGAGSNQPQHF
J gene: TRBJ1-5
D gene: .
V gene: TRBV2
clone size: .

CDR3 DNA: TGTGCCAGCAGCGTAGAGGGGGCAGGGGGCTTAGAGACCCAGTACTTC
CDR3 protein: CASSVEGAGGLETQYF
J gene: TRBJ2-5
D gene: TRBD1
V gene: TRBV9
clone size: .

CDR3 DNA: TGTGCCAGCGCGTCGGGGACAGGGGCTTCTGGAAACACCATATATTTT
CDR3 protein: CASASGTGASGNTIYF
J gene: TRBJ1-3
D gene: TRBD1
V gene: TRBV18
clone size: .

CDR3 DNA: TGTGCCAGTAGTCCTGGACAGGGCTACACTGAAGCTTTCTTT
CDR3 protein: CASSPGQGYTEAFF
J gene: TRBJ1-1
D gene: TRBD1
V gene: TRBV19
clone size: .

CDR3 DNA: TGTGCCAGCAGCCAAGGGACAGGGATCAACTATGGCTACACCTTC
CDR3 protein: CASSQGTGINYGYTF
J gene: TRBJ1-2
D gene: TRBD1
V gene: TRBV14
clone size: once

CDR3 DNA: TGCGCCAGCAGCTTGTCAGGGTTTAGCAATCAGCCCCAGCATTTT
CDR3 protein: CASSLSGFSNQPQHF
J gene: TRBJ1-5
D gene: .
V gene: TRBV5-1
clone size: many

CDR3 DNA: TGCGCCAGCAGCTACGGACTAGCGGGGCAAACCGGGGAGCTGTTTTTT
CDR3 protein: CASSYGLAGQTGELFF
J gene: TRBJ2-2
D gene: TRBD2
V gene: TRBV5-1
clone size: .

CDR3 DNA: TGTGCCAGTAGTGTAACACCAGGAACCGGGGAGCTGTTTTTT
CDR3 protein: CASSVTPGTGELFF
J gene: TRBJ2-2
D gene: .
V gene: TRBV19
clone size: .

CDR3 DNA: TGTGCCAGCAGCTTGCACGCGGGGAGTAATGAGCAGTTCTTC
CDR3 protein: CASSLHAGSNEQFF
J gene: TRBJ2-1
D gene: .
V gene: TRBV7-3
clone size: once

CDR3 DNA: TGCGCCAGCAGCCACCGACAGGGGGTTGTTTCCAAAAACATTCAGTACTTC
CDR3 protein: CASSHRQGVVSKNIQYF
J gene: TRBJ2-4
D gene: TRBD1
V gene: TRBV4-3
clone size: once

CDR3 DNA: TGCGCCAGCAGTTTAGGTGTGGGACATATACCCTACGAGCAGTACTTC
CDR3 protein: CASSLGVGHIPYEQYF
J gene: TRBJ2-7
D gene: .
V gene: TRBV10-2
clone size: .

CDR3 DNA: TGTGCCAGTAGTATTCACCTAAGCGGGGATCAGCCCCAGCATTTT
CDR3 protein: CASSIHLSGDQPQHF
J gene: TRBJ1-5
D gene: .
V gene: TRBV19
clone size: once

CDR3 DNA: TGTGCCAGCAGTCCGACAGGGGGAAACGGGGAGCTGTTTTTT
CDR3 protein: CASSPTGGNGELFF
J gene: TRBJ2-2
D gene: TRBD1
V gene: TRBV6-6
clone size: .

CDR3 DNA: TGTGCCAGCAGCTTAGAAGCTCCTCAGCCCCAGCATTTT
CDR3 protein: CASSLEAPQPQHF
J gene: TRBJ1-5
D gene: .
V gene: TRBV11-2
clone size: few

CDR3 DNA: TGTGCCAGCAGTTCCTACAGGGGCCAAGAGACCCAGTACTTC
CDR3 protein: CASSSYRGQETQYF
J gene: TRBJ2-5
D gene: TRBD1
V gene: TRBV5-4
clone size: once

CDR3 DNA: TGTGCCAGCAGCTTAGTGGCGCGGGACACTGAAGCTTTCTTT
CDR3 protein: CASSLVARDTEAFF
J gene: TRBJ1-1
D gene: .
V gene: TRBV7-8
clone size: once

CDR3 DNA: TGTGCCATCAGTGAGTCGACTTCCCGGGGGGATGAGCAGTTCTTC
CDR3 protein: CAISESTSRGDEQFF
J gene: TRBJ2-1
D gene: TRBD2
V gene: TRBV10-3
clone size: .

CDR3 DNA: TGTGCCATCAGTGTCAGTTTTAGCGGGGGTGACAATGAGCAGTTCTTC
CDR3 protein: CAISVSFSGGDNEQFF
J gene: TRBJ2-1
D gene: TRBD2
V gene: TRBV10-3
clone size: .

CDR3 DNA: TGTGCCTGGAATATAGGACAGGCCTATGGCTACACCTTC
CDR3 protein: CAWNIGQAYGYTF
J gene: TRBJ1-2
D gene: TRBD1
V gene: TRBV30
clone size: .

CDR3 DNA: TGTGCCAGCAGTGTCCACAGGGACGAAAAACTGTTTTTT
CDR3 protein: CASSVHRDEKLFF
J gene: TRBJ1-4
D gene: .
V gene: TRBV27
clone size: .

CDR3 DNA: TGCAGTGCCCGGACAGCGAATGGCTACACCTTC
CDR3 protein: CSARTANGYTF
J gene: TRBJ1-2
D gene: .
V gene: TRBV20-1
clone size: .

CDR3 DNA: TGTGCCAGCAGCTTAAGAGGCCAGCGGGGGGGCACAGATACGCAGTATTTT
CDR3 protein: CASSLRGQRGGTDTQYF
J gene: TRBJ2-3
D gene: TRBD2
V gene: TRBV7-2
clone size: .

CDR3 DNA: TGTGCCAGCAGCTTGTGGGGGGTCGCAGATACGCAGTATTTT
CDR3 protein: CASSLWGVADTQYF
J gene: TRBJ2-3
D gene: .
V gene: TRBV5-4
clone size: .

CDR3 DNA: TGTGCCAGCAGCCAGGACGAAGGGGGCAAACTGTTTTTT
CDR3 protein: CASSQDEGGKLFF
J gene: TRBJ1-4
D gene: TRBD1
V gene: TRBV7-9
clone size: .

CDR3 DNA: TGTGCCAGCAGCCAAGAACAGGGGACGGACACTGAAGCTTTCTTT
CDR3 protein: CASSQEQGTDTEAFF
J gene: TRBJ1-1
D gene: TRBD1
V gene: TRBV11-3
clone size: .

CDR3 DNA: TGTGCCAGCAGCAGGGACAGGGGTTATGGCTACACCTTC
CDR3 protein: CASSRDRGYGYTF
J gene: TRBJ1-2
D gene: TRBD1
V gene: TRBV6-5
clone size: .

CDR3 DNA: TGTGCCAGCAGCTCGGGTGGAGGCTCTGGAAACACCATATATTTT
CDR3 protein: CASSSGGGSGNTIYF
J gene: TRBJ1-3
D gene: .
V gene: TRBV7-3
clone size: .

CDR3 DNA: TGTGCCAGCAGCGTAGGCGGGACTAGCTTAACAGATACGCAGTATTTT
CDR3 protein: CASSVGGTSLTDTQYF
J gene: TRBJ2-3
D gene: TRBD2
V gene: TRBV9
clone size: .

CDR3 DNA: TGTGCCAGTAGTTCCCGGGGAACAGGGGGCGCGGAGACCCAGTACTTC
CDR3 protein: CASSSRGTGGAETQYF
J gene: TRBJ2-5
D gene: TRBD1
V gene: TRBV19
clone size: .

CDR3 DNA: TGCGCCAGCAGCCTCCAGGGGGCGGGTAATGAAAAACTGTTTTTT
CDR3 protein: CASSLQGAGNEKLFF
J gene: TRBJ1-4
D gene: TRBD1
V gene: TRBV5-1
clone size: .

CDR3 DNA: TGTGCCAGCACCATGGGGGGTTTCACAGATACGCAGTATTTT
CDR3 protein: CASTMGGFTDTQYF
J gene: TRBJ2-3
D gene: .
V gene: TRBV9
clone size: .

CDR3 DNA: TGCGCCAGCAGCCAAGATGGGGCAGGGGTCCAAACCTCTTATGGCTACACCTTC
CDR3 protein: CASSQDGAGVQTSYGYTF
J gene: TRBJ1-2
D gene: .
V gene: TRBV4-1
clone size: few

CDR3 DNA: TGCGCCAGCAGTGGTGGGACTAGCGGGGGGGCACCCCGGTTCTTC
CDR3 protein: CASSGGTSGGAPRFF
J gene: TRBJ2-1
D gene: TRBD2
V gene: TRBV10-1
clone size: .

CDR3 DNA: TGTGCCAGCAGCAATCTACAGGGTGGAGGAGTCCTGACTGAAGCTTTCTTT
CDR3 protein: CASSNLQGGGVLTEAFF
J gene: TRBJ1-1
D gene: .
V gene: TRBV14
clone size: .

CDR3 DNA: TGTGCCAGCAGCTTAGATCCAGGGGGACGCAATGAAGCTTTCTTT
CDR3 protein: CASSLDPGGRNEAFF
J gene: TRBJ1-1
D gene: TRBD1
V gene: TRBV11-2
clone size: .

CDR3 DNA: TGTGCCAGCAGGGAGTCTGCTGGAAACACCATATATTTT
CDR3 protein: CASRESAGNTIYF
J gene: TRBJ1-3
D gene: .
V gene: TRBV28
clone size: .

CDR3 DNA: TGTGCCAGCAGTCCAGCCTACAGGGGAGAGAGTACCAAAAACATTCAGTACTTC
CDR3 protein: CASSPAYRGESTKNIQYF
J gene: TRBJ2-4
D gene: TRBD1
V gene: TRBV6-2/TRBV6-3
clone size: few

CDR3 DNA: TGTGCCAGCAGGGGCCCGGGACAGGGGACATCGAACACTGAAGCTTTCTTT
CDR3 protein: CASRGPGQGTSNTEAFF
J gene: TRBJ1-1
D gene: TRBD1
V gene: TRBV25-1
clone size: once